The rows below give T cell receptor beta chains drawn from one sample of a study of blood T cell repertoires in COVID-19. The protocol was immunoSEQ multiplex PCR, while the TCRdb copy is restricted to in-frame clones and leaves out a portion. The sample holds roughly 100,000 clones, about 88% seen once. The sample was peripheral blood. Every receptor here comes from a human donor in a cohort sampled during active COVID-19. The CDR3 runs from the conserved cysteine through the conserved F or W. Fields, in order: V gene, J gene, CDR3 protein.

TRBV25-1	TRBJ2-3	CASNRGTDTQYF
TRBV5-1	TRBJ1-1	CASSLQGPNTEAFF
TRBV19	TRBJ1-5	CASSRQALPNQPQHF
TRBV5-1	TRBJ1-1	CASSLVGIQVDTEAFF
TRBV7-2	TRBJ1-1	CASSIQGASNTEAFF
TRBV19	TRBJ2-7	CASSMDYSSYEQYF
TRBV5-1	TRBJ1-4	CASSDVRGRGEKLFF
TRBV3-1/TRBV3-2	TRBJ2-3	CASSQLTVADTQYF
TRBV7-9	TRBJ1-2	CASSPSMTVEYGYTF
TRBV30	TRBJ2-7	CAWSVEGLDEQYF
TRBV5-6	TRBJ2-1	CASSTLAGGNYNEQFF
TRBV5-4	TRBJ2-7	CASSDPGGEGSYEQYF
TRBV5-3	TRBJ2-5	CARSLELEETQYF
TRBV28	TRBJ2-1	CASSLLLRGIEQFF
TRBV14	TRBJ1-3	CASSLGTVNSGNTIYF
TRBV28	TRBJ2-1	CASSLTSASSYNEQFF
TRBV29-1	TRBJ2-1	CSVDTVGTPSSYNEQFF
TRBV14	TRBJ2-3	CASSQGQGGDTQYF
TRBV12-3/TRBV12-4	TRBJ1-2	CASSLSAAYGYTF
TRBV27	TRBJ2-3	CASNMAGTSTDTQYF
TRBV5-4	TRBJ2-7	CASSQARLAGRAEQYF
TRBV6-5	TRBJ2-7	CASRVGTGAYEQYF
TRBV29-1	TRBJ2-1	CSVEPTQGPSYNEQFF
TRBV28	TRBJ1-2	CAIKGAGRYGYTF
TRBV29-1	TRBJ2-7	CSVGQGKGWEQYF
TRBV7-8	TRBJ2-1	CASSFASEQFF
TRBV19	TRBJ2-7	CASSPVGGPYEQYF
TRBV9	TRBJ1-3	CASSVQGSGNTIYF
TRBV5-1	TRBJ2-3	CASSLEGFPTDTQYF
TRBV27	TRBJ2-7	CASSLGLAGTYEQYF
TRBV15	TRBJ2-2	CATQPGRGTGELFF
TRBV24-1	TRBJ2-1	CATGGLAGVLNEQFF
TRBV29-1	TRBJ1-5	CSVGGQNNQPQHF
TRBV27	TRBJ2-3	CASSLIGGSTDTQYF
TRBV3-1/TRBV3-2	TRBJ1-3	CASSQDSGIGNTIYF
TRBV6-5	TRBJ2-7	CASSFAGASYEQYF